The sequence of this T cell receptor beta chain was determined in a study of T-cell reconstitution after alpha-beta-depleted transplantation in children. Trimming took off 3 bases at V and 3 bases at J, with 8 bases between the two ends. The germline gives CDR1 SGHAT, CDR2 FQNNGV. CDR3 length: 13 residues. Preparation of the TCRbeta library involved a method that used unique molecular identifiers. TCRdb re-analysed the PCR reads in MiXCR, keeping a single row per CDR3 protein. The sample includes over 550,000 distinct CDR3 sequences, about 10% of them seen just once. This receptor was taken from a human donor who donated a stem cell graft to a child with acute myeloid leukemia. The chain employs TRBV11-2 and TRBJ1-1; tentatively, D is TRBD1 (5 bases). Sample: PBMCs from the stem cell graft donor, taken from the stem cell graft. Here the CDR3 DNA reads TGTGCCAGCAGCTTCTCCAGGGACACTGAAGCTTTCTTT. Its protein is CASSFSRDTEAFF. Full variable domain (remainder filled in from reference TRBV11-2 and TRBJ1-1): EAGVAQSPRYKIIEKRQSVAFWCNPISGHATLYWYQQILGQGPKLLIQFQNNGVVDDSQLPKDRFSAERLKGVDSTLKIQPAKLEDSAVYLCASSFSRDTEAFFGQGTRLTVV.